Listed here are 3 T cell receptor beta chains from one sample, sequenced in a study of blood T cell repertoires in COVID-19. Libraries were prepared by immunoSEQ multiplex PCR; TCRdb keeps only in-frame clonotypes and omits some of them. The data hold around 190,000 clones, with approximately 90% observed a single time. Sequenced: peripheral blood. The receptors were gathered from a human donor in a cohort sampled during active COVID-19.

The CDR3 here is CASSLRRDSYEQYF. As DNA, the CDR3 is TGCGCCAGCAGCTTGAGACGGGATTCCTACGAGCAGTACTTC. The chain couples TRBV5-1 to TRBJ2-7; a possible D gene is TRBD2 (5 bases). The germline V gene has CDR1 SGHRS and CDR2 YFSETQ. The CDR3 extends over 14 amino acids. V was pared by 1 base and J by 1 base, with 9 bases between.

The chain has TRBV7-9 and TRBJ2-3, with D possibly matching TRBD2 (6 bases). The germline gives CDR1 SEHNR, CDR2 FQNEAQ (reference sequence). The CDR3 has 15 residues. V was clipped by 5 bases and J by 2 bases, with 14 bases between them. The chain's CDR3 is CASSPGLLPTDTQYF. The CDR3 coding sequence is TGTGCCAGCAGCCCGGGACTTCTCCCCACAGATACGCAGTATTTT.

The chain carries TRBV5-6 and TRBJ1-1; 7 bases are shared with TRBD1. The CDR3 is 14 amino acids. The V and J ends lost 4 bases and 4 bases, in that order; junction bases with no gene match: 7. CDR1 and CDR2 from the germline V gene are SGHDT and YYEEEE. CDR3 nucleotides: TGTGCCAGCAGCCACCGGGACAGAGCCACTGAAGCTTTCTTT. Its translation: CASSHRDRATEAFF.